These 17 T cell receptor beta chains were all obtained from the same sample, sequenced in a study of cytomegalovirus exposure and HLA in healthy donors. It was with 60 Vbeta and 13 Jbeta primers that the PCR ran. Using immunoSEQ multiplex PCR, the repertoire was profiled, and TCRdb retains in-frame clones only, with some absent. The profile shows 120,000 to 150,000 clones, nearly 85% of them singletons. Sequencing input: PBMCs. All receptors derive from a male donor in good health and CMV-seronegative.

The CDR3: CASSLWTSPDTQYF. CDR3 nucleotide sequence: TGTGCCAGCAGTCTTTGGACTAGCCCAGATACGCAGTATTTT. The V call is TRBV6-5, the J call TRBJ2-3; 8 bases align to TRBD2. Germline loops: CDR1 MNHEY, CDR2 SVGAGI. The CDR3 loop spans 14 amino acids. Trimming removed 5 bases from V and 4 bases from J; junction bases left unmatched: 5.

The J gene is TRBJ2-3, the V gene TRBV5-5; D is perhaps TRBD2 (6 bases). Deletions cut 3 bases from V and 1 base from J, with 15 bases between. This CDR3 contains 16 residues. CDR1 is SGHKS, CDR2 YYEKEE, per germline (reference sequence). The CDR3 reads CASSSPSSGGTDTQYF. As DNA, the CDR3 is TGTGCCAGCAGCTCTCCCTCCTCGGGGGGCACAGATACGCAGTATTTT.

This clone was detected once. V is TRBV7-2 and J is TRBJ2-7; D ambiguous. Deletions cut 0 bases from V and 2 bases from J, with 14 bases between. Germline loops: CDR1 SGHTA, CDR2 FQGNSA. The CDR3 length is 16 residues. CDR3 coding DNA: TGTGCCAGCAGCTTAGCGTGGGTAGCAGAAACCTACGAGCAGTACTTC. As protein: CASSLAWVAETYEQYF.

This clone was detected once. This rearrangement joins TRBV7-2 to TRBJ2-1; 7 bases fit TRBD1. Trimming cost V 3 bases and J 4 bases; bases outside gene matches: 12. The CDR3 is made up of 17 amino acids. The germline V gene has CDR1 SGHTA and CDR2 FQGNSA. CDR3 protein: CASSLGAVDRTYNEQFF. CDR3 sequence (DNA): TGTGCCAGCAGCTTGGGGGCCGTGGACAGGACTTACAATGAGCAGTTCTTC.

This sequence joins TRBV7-8 and TRBJ2-7, with 8 bases fitting TRBD1. CDR1 SGHVS and CDR2 FQNEAQ come from the germline V gene. CDR3 size: 18 residues. Trimming at V came to 5 bases and at J to 0 bases, leaving 15 bases not matched to a gene. Here the CDR3 DNA reads TGTGCCAGCAGCCTAGGGCAGGGGGCCCTTCTCAGCTCCTACGAGCAGTACTTC. This gives the protein CASSLGQGALLSSYEQYF.

This sequence joins TRBV7-9 and TRBJ2-3, with D unclear. V lost 2 bases to trimming and J lost 4 bases, with 4 bases between them. The length of the CDR3 is 12 residues. In germline, CDR1 is SEHNR, CDR2 FQNEAQ (reference sequence). The CDR3 DNA reads as TGTGCCAGCAGCTTACTCCCAGATACGCAGTATTTT. Its translation is CASSLLPDTQYF.

V usage is TRBV29-1 and J usage is TRBJ2-5, with D maybe TRBD1 (5 bases). CDR3 length: 12 amino acids. Per the germline V gene, CDR1 is SQVTM and CDR2 is ANQGSEA. V was trimmed by 2 bases and J by 3 bases, leaving 7 bases between them. CDR3 amino acids: CSVETGEETQYF. DNA for the CDR3: TGCAGCGTTGAAACAGGAGAAGAGACCCAGTACTTC.

This clone was detected a few times. The chain joins TRBV12-5 to TRBJ2-3; 9 bases agree with TRBD2. From germline, CDR1 is LGHNT and CDR2 FRNRAP. This CDR3 region has 17 residues. After removal of 4 bases from V and 5 bases from J, the junction contained 13 bases not matched to a gene. The CDR3 DNA reads TGTGCTAGTGGTTCCCCTAACTTAGCGGGAGTTAGAGATACGCAGTATTTT. Its protein is CASGSPNLAGVRDTQYF.

This chain links TRBV2 with TRBJ2-3; a weak D match, TRBD1 (6 bases). V lost 4 bases, J lost 4 bases, and 21 bases lay in between. Germline loops: CDR1 SNHLY, CDR2 FYNNEI. There are 17 residues in the CDR3. CDR3 protein: CASSAFRDTPNSDTQYF. The CDR3 nucleotides are TGTGCCAGCAGTGCATTCCGGGACACCCCGAATTCAGATACGCAGTATTTT.

The chain has TRBV6-1 and TRBJ2-7; tentative D call: TRBD1 (5 bases). V lost 8 bases and J lost 2, with 16 bases in between. The CDR3 runs 14 residues. Germline V gene lookup returns CDR1 MNHNS and CDR2 SASEGT. CDR3 residues: CASLRTGQTYEQYF. The CDR3 nucleotides read TGTGCCAGCCTTCGCACAGGTCAGACCTACGAGCAGTACTTC.

In this sample, this clone turned up once. The rearrangement uses TRBV6-5 and TRBJ1-1; possible D gene TRBD1, 5 bases. The germline V gene has CDR1 MNHEY and CDR2 SVGAGI. Between the trimmed V and J ends, which lost 5 bases and 0 bases, there was a span of 7 bases. The CDR3 spans 13 residues. CDR3 bases: TGTGCCAGCAGTGAAGGGGTGAACACTGAAGCTTTCTTT. Amino acid sequence: CASSEGVNTEAFF.

The V and J genes are TRBV28 and TRBJ2-5; TRBD2 agrees at 8 bases. The J call may be in error: the DNA end matches TRBJ2-7 better. The CDR3 loop spans 17 amino acids. Germline CDR1 MDHEN, CDR2 SYDVKM. The CDR3 coding sequence is TGTGCCAGCAGTTTACTAAAGCCCAGCGGGAGAGGCTACGAGCAGTACTTC. Translated, it gives CASSLLKPSGRGYEQYF.

The CDR3 loop is CSAWDGRNYGYTF. For the CDR3, the DNA is TGCAGCGCATGGGACGGGAGGAACTATGGCTACACCTTC. The chain uses TRBV29-1 and TRBJ1-2, with D possibly matching TRBD1 (5 bases). CDR1 SQVTM and CDR2 ANQGSEA come from the germline V gene. Trimming left V 7 bases short and J 2 bases short, with 14 bases between. The CDR3 runs to 13 residues.

This clone was observed a few times. This sequence joins TRBV2 and TRBJ2-1, with TRBD1 identical over 8 bases. CDR3 length equals 14 residues. Trimming took 5 bases from V and 7 from J; bases not matched to a gene: 7. Germline V gene sequence: CDR1 SNHLY, CDR2 FYNNEI. Here the CDR3 reads CASSRYQGANEQFF. CDR3 nucleotides: TGTGCCAGCAGTAGGTATCAGGGGGCAAATGAGCAGTTCTTC.

This rearrangement joins TRBV2 to TRBJ2-5; D may be TRBD2 (6 bases). CDR1 and CDR2 from the germline V gene are SNHLY and FYNNEI. CDR3 length: 12 residues. Trimming removed 8 bases from V and 5 bases from J, with 12 bases in between. As DNA, the CDR3 is TGTGCCAGCGGAGGGGCACGGGAGACCCAGTACTTC. Translation gives CASGGARETQYF.

The rearrangement joins TRBV18 to TRBJ1-5; D unclear. The germline CDR1 and CDR2 sequences are KGHSH and LQKENI. Trimming left V 4 bases short and J 0 bases short, with 10 bases between. The CDR3 spans 15 residues. CDR3 amino acids: CASSLGGYSNQPQHF. The CDR3 coding sequence is TGTGCCAGCTCACTCGGCGGTTATAGCAATCAGCCCCAGCATTTT.

V gene TRBV15 combines with J gene TRBJ1-3; D possibly corresponds to TRBD1 (5 bases). CDR1 is LNHNV and CDR2 is YYDKDF in the germline V gene (reference sequence). Trimming took 0 bases from V and 0 from J, leaving 9 bases between them. The CDR3 is 16 residues long. CDR3 DNA: TGTGCCACCAGCAGAGACATGACAGACTCTGGAAACACCATATATTTT. Amino acid sequence: CATSRDMTDSGNTIYF.